The source of this T cell receptor (beta chain) is a study of Graves' ophthalmopathy and Graves' hyperthyroidism. For repertoire sequencing, the TCR beta CDR3 regions were amplified from RNA transcripts. First-round RT-PCR relied on HTBI primers, and a second-round multiplex PCR came next. TCRdb called the multiplex PCR reads again in MiXCR, with one record for every CDR3 protein. In the table there are about 400,000 distinct CDR3 sequences, 15% of which are singletons. The sample holds a few counts of this clonotype. V trimming: 5 bases; J trimming: 2 bases; junction bases outside the gene matches: 5. Germline V gene sequence: CDR1 SGHAT, CDR2 FQNNGV. The CDR3 runs to 15 residues.

The chain couples TRBV11-2 to TRBJ2-5, with 10 bases that match TRBD1. The sequenced sample consisted of peripheral blood. The sequence came from a woman aged 18-29 years with stable Graves' hyperthyroidism. CDR3 DNA: TGTGCCAGCAGCCTTAGGACAGGGGGACAAGAGACCCAGTACTTC. Its protein is CASSLRTGGQETQYF.